A single sample gave rise to the 5 T cell receptor beta chains below, sequenced in a study of blood T cell repertoires in COVID-19. Some clones are missing from TCRdb's copy, which holds only in-frame ones; the method was immunoSEQ multiplex PCR. The sample carries about 170,000 clones, more than 80% recorded once. The sample was PBMCs or T cells enriched from blood (not recorded which). These TCRs come from a man aged 45-60 years who had recovered from COVID-19.

The V and J genes are TRBV19 and TRBJ1-2; D remains unclear. The CDR3 loop spans 14 amino acids. Germline-derived CDR1 and CDR2 are LNHDA and SQIVND (reference sequence). V was cut by 4 bases and J by 5 bases, with 14 bases left in between. CDR3 loop: CASSSLSGEYGYTF. The CDR3 region has the DNA TGTGCCAGTAGTAGTCTTTCCGGGGAATATGGCTACACCTTC.

As to this clone: Other DNA sequences in the same sample also yield this CDR3. The CDR3 sequence: CASSGGGSNQPQHF. DNA for the CDR3: TGTGCCAGCAGCGGAGGGGGAAGTAATCAGCCCCAGCATTTT. The rearrangement joins TRBV9 to TRBJ1-5; a possible D gene is TRBD1 (6 bases). This CDR3 comprises 14 residues. Looked up from germline, CDR1 is SGDLS and CDR2 is YYNGEE. V dropped 3 bases and J dropped 4 bases, with 11 bases sitting between them.

The chain joins TRBV14 to TRBJ1-2, with 7 bases aligning to TRBD1. V was pared by 1 base and J by 3 bases, with 8 bases of the junction left unmatched. Germline CDR1 is SGHDN and CDR2 is FVKESK. The CDR3 runs to 16 residues. In nucleotides, the CDR3 is TGTGCCAGCAGCCAAGTCCGAGGGGGCTCTGACTATGGCTACACCTTC. Translation: CASSQVRGGSDYGYTF.

The chain recombines TRBV6-1 with TRBJ2-7, with D maybe TRBD1 (6 bases). V was cut by 3 bases and J by 9 bases, with 12 bases left in between. Germline-derived CDR1 and CDR2 are MNHNS and SASEGT. The CDR3 is 12 residues long. CDR3 sequence: CASSEQGKGQYF. DNA of the CDR3: TGTGCCAGCAGTGAGCAGGGGAAGGGGCAGTACTTC.

This clone was found once. This sample also contains other DNA sequences that code for the same CDR3. The chain joins TRBV3-1 (or the pseudogene TRBV3-2) to TRBJ1-3, with unresolved D. The CDR3 runs 15 residues. Germline CDR1 and CDR2: LGHDT and YNNKEL (reference sequence). The germline V and J ends were trimmed by 3 bases and 1 base, with 10 bases remaining between them. CDR3 nucleotide sequence: TGTGCCAGCAGCCAGGGAGGCGGTTCTGGAAACACCATATATTTT. The encoded protein is CASSQGGGSGNTIYF.